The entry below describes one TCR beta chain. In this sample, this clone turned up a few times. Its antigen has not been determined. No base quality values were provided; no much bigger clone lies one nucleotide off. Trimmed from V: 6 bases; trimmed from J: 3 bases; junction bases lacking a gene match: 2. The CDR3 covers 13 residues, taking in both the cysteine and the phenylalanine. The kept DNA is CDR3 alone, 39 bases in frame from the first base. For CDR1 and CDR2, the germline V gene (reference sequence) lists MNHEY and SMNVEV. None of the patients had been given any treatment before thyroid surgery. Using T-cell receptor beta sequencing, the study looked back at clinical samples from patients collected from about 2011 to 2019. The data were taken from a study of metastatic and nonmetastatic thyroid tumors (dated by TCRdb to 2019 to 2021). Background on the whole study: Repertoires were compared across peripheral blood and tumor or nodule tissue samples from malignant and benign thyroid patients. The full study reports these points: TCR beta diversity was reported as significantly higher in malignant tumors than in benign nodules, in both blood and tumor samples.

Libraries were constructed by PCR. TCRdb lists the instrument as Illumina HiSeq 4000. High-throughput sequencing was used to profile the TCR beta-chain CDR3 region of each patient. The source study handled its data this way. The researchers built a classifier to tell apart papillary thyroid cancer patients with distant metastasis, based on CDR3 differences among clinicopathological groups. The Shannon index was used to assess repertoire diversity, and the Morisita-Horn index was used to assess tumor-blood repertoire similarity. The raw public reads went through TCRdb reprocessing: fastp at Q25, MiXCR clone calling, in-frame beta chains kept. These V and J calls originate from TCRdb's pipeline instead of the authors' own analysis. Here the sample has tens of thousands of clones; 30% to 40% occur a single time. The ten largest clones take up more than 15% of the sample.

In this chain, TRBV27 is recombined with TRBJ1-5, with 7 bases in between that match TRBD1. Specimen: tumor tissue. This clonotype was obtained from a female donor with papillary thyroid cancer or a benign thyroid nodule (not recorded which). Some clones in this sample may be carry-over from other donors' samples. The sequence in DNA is TGTGCCAGCAGGACAGGGTACAATCAGCCCCAGCATTTT. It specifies CASRTGYNQPQHF.